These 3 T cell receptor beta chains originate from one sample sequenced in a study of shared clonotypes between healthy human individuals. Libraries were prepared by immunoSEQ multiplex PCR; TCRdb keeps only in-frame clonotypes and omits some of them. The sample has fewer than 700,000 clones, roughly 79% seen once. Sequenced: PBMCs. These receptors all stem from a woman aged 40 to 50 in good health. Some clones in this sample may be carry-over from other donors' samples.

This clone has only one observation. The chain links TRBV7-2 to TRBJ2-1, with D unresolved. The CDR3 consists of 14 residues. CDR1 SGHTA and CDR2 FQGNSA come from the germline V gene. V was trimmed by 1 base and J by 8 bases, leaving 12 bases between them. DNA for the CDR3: TGTGCCAGCAGCTTAGGGCCCAGCCATGATGAGCAGTTCTTC. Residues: CASSLGPSHDEQFF.

The CDR3 nucleotides are TGTGCCAGCAGCTTGGACCGGGACTTAGAGTACTTC. Residues: CASSLDRDLEYF. This chain joins TRBV5-4 and TRBJ2-7, with D perhaps matching TRBD2 (6 bases). There are 12 residues in the CDR3. V was trimmed by 0 bases and J by 11 bases, leaving 12 bases between them. Germline V gene data show CDR1 as SGHNT and CDR2 as YYREEE (reference sequence).

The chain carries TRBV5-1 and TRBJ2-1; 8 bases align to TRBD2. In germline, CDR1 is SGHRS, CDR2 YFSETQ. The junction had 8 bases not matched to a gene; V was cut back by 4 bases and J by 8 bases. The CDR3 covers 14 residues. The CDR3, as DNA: TGCGCCAGCAGCCTTGGGAGCGGGAGAGATGAGCAGTTCTTC. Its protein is CASSLGSGRDEQFF.